This record covers a single T cell receptor (beta chain). Its antigen is still unknown. The CDR3 extends over 15 amino acids. Germline assignment: CDR1 PRHDT and CDR2 FYEKMQ (reference sequence). J gave up 8 bases and V 5 bases, and 6 bases lay outside the gene matches. This specimen comes from a study of cytomegalovirus exposure and HLA in healthy donors. The study, taken as a whole, reports: Later on, an analysis found that several of the most significant clusters appeared to be linked to common viral pathogens, which included parvovirus B19. Cytomegalovirus-associated TCR beta chains were listed, numbering around 150. In vitro assays verified that three CMV-associated chains recognized CMV antigens specifically.

The PCR used 60 Vbeta and 13 Jbeta primers. The assay was immunoSEQ multiplex PCR, and TCRdb's table has in-frame clones only and misses some. This table holds about 160,000 clones, around 83% found once. This clonotype originated in a man between 18 and 35 years old in good health and CMV-seropositive. The sequenced sample consisted of PBMCs. The chain employs TRBV13 and TRBJ2-1; 13 nucleotides agree with TRBD2. For the CDR3, the DNA is TGTGCCAGCAGCCCAGAGGGACTAGCGGGGTATGAGCAGTTCTTC. Protein: CASSPEGLAGYEQFF. Looking up the rest from reference TRBV13 and TRBJ2-1 gives the full variable domain: AAGVIQSPRHLIKEKRETATLKCYPIPRHDTVYWYQQGPGQDPQFLISFYEKMQSDKGSIPDRFSAQQFSDYHSELNMSSLELGDSALYFCASSPEGLAGYEQFFGPGTRLTVL.